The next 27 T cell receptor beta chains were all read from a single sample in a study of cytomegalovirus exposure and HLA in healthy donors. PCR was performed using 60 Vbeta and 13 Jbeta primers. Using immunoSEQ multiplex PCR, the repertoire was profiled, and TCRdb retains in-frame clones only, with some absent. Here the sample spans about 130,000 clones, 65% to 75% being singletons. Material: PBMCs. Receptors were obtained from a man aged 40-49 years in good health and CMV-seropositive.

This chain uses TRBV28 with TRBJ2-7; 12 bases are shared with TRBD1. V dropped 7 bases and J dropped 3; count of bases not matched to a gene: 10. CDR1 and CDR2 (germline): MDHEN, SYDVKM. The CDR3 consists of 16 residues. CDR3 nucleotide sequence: TGTGCCAGCACCGCGACCGGGACAGGGGGCCTCTACGAGCAGTACTTC. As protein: CASTATGTGGLYEQYF.

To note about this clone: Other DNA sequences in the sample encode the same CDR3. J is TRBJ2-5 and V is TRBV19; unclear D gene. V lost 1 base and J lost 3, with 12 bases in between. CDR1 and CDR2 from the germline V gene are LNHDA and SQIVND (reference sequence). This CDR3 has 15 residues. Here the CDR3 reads CASSIGGLVKETQYF. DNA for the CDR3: TGTGCCAGTAGTATAGGAGGTTTAGTGAAAGAGACCCAGTACTTC.

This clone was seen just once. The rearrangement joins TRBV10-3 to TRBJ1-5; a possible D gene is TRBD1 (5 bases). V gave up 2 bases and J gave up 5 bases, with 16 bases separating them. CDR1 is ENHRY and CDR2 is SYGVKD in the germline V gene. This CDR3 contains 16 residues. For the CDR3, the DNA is TGTGCCATCAGTGAGACTGGGCGGGGGGGAGATCAGCCCCAGCATTTT. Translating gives CAISETGRGGDQPQHF.

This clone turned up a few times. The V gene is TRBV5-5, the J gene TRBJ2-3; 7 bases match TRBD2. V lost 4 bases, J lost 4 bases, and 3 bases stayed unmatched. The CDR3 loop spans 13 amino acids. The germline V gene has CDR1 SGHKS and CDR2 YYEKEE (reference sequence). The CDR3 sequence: CASSPTSSDTQYF. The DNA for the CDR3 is TGTGCCAGCAGCCCGACTAGCTCAGATACGCAGTATTTT.

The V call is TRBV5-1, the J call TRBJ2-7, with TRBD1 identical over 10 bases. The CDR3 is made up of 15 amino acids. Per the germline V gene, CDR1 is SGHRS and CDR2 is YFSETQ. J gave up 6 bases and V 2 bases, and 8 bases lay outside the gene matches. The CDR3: CASSLRGQGKSEQYF. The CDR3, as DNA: TGCGCCAGCAGCTTACGGGGACAGGGGAAAAGCGAGCAGTACTTC.

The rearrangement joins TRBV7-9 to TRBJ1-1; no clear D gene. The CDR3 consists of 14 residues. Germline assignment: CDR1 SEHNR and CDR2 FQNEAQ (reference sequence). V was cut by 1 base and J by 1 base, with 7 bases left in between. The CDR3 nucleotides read TGTGCCAGCAGCTTAGGTGCAGGGAACACTGAAGCTTTCTTT. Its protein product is CASSLGAGNTEAFF.

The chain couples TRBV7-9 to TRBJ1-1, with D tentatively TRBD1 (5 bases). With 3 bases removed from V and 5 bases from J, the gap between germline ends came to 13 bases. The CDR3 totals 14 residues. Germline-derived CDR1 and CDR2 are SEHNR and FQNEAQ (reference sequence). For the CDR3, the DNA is TGTGCCAGCAGCTTTGAAGGGGCTGATACTGAAGCTTTCTTT. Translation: CASSFEGADTEAFF.

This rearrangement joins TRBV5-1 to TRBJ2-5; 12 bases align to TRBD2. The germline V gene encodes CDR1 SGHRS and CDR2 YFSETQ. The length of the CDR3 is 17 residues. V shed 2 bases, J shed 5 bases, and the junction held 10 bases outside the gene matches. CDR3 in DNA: TGCGCCAGCAGCTTCGGGGGACTAGCGGGCTTAGGGGAGACCCAGTACTTC. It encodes CASSFGGLAGLGETQYF. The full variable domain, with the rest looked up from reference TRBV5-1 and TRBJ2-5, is KAGVTQTPRYLIKTRGQQVTLSCSPISGHRSVSWYQQTPGQGLQFLFEYFSETQRNKGNFPGRFSGRQFSNSRSEMNVSTLELGDSALYLCASSFGGLAGLGETQYFGPGTRLLVL.

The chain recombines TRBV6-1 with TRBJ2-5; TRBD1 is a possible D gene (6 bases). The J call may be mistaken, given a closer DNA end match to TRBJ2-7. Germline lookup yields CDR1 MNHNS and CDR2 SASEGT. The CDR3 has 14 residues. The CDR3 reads CASRGAHASYEQYF. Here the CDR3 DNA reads TGTGCCAGCAGGGGGGCCCACGCCTCCTACGAGCAGTACTTC.

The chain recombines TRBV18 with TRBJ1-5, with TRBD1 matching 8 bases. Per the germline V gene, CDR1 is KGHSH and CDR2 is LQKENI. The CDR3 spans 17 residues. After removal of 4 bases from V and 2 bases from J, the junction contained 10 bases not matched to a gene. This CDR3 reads CASSLGQGVWGNQPQHF. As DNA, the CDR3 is TGTGCCAGCTCACTTGGACAGGGAGTTTGGGGCAATCAGCCCCAGCATTTT.

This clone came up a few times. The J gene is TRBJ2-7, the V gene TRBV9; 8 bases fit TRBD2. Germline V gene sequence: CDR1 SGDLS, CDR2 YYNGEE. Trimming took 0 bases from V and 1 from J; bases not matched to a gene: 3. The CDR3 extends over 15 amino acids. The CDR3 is CASSVGAGVSYEQYF. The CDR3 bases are TGTGCCAGCAGCGTAGGAGCGGGAGTTTCCTACGAGCAGTACTTC.

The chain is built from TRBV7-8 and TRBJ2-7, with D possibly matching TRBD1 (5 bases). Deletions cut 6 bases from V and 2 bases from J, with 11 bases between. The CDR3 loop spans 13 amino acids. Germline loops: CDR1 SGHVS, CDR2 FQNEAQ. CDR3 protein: CASSSRQTYEQYF. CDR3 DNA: TGTGCCAGCAGTTCCCGACAGACCTACGAGCAGTACTTC.

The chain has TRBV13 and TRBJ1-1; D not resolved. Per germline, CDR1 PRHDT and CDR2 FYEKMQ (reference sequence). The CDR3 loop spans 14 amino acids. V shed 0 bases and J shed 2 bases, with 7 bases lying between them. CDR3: CASSLGEPNTEAFF. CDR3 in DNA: TGTGCCAGCAGCTTAGGGGAGCCCAACACTGAAGCTTTCTTT. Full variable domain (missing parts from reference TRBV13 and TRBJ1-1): AAGVIQSPRHLIKEKRETATLKCYPIPRHDTVYWYQQGPGQDPQFLISFYEKMQSDKGSIPDRFSAQQFSDYHSELNMSSLELGDSALYFCASSLGEPNTEAFFGQGTRLTVV.

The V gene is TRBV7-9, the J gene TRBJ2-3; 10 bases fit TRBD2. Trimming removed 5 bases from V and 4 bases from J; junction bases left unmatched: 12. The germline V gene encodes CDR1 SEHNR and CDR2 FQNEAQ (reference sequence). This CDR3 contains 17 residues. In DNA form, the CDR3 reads TGTGCCAGCAGCGGGCAAGCGGGAGGGATTGTAGCAGATACGCAGTATTTT. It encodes CASSGQAGGIVADTQYF.

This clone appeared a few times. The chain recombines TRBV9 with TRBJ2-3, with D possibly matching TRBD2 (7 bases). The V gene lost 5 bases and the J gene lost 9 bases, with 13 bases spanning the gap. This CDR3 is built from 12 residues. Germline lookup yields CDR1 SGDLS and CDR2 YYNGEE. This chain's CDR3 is CASSPGEGTQYF. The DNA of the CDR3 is TGTGCCAGCAGTCCAGGGGAGGGCACGCAGTATTTT. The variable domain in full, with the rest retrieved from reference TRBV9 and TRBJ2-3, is DSGVTQTPKHLITATGQRVTLRCSPRSGDLSVYWYQQSLDQGLQFLIQYYNGEERAKGNILERFSAQQFPDLHSELNLSSLELGDSALYFCASSPGEGTQYFGPGTRLTVL.

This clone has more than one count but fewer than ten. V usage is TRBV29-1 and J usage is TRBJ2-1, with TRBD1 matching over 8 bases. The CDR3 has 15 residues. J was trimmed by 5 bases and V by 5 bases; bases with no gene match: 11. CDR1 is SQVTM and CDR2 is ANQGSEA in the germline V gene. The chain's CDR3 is CSVHNPDRVNNEQFF. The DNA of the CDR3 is TGCAGCGTTCACAACCCGGACAGGGTAAACAATGAGCAGTTCTTC.

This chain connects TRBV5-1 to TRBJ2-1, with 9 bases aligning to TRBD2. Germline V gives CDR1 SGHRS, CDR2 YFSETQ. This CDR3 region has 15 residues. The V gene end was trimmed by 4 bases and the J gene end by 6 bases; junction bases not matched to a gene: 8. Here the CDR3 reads CASSPQWREGNEQFF. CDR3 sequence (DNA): TGCGCCAGCAGCCCCCAATGGCGGGAGGGCAATGAGCAGTTCTTC.

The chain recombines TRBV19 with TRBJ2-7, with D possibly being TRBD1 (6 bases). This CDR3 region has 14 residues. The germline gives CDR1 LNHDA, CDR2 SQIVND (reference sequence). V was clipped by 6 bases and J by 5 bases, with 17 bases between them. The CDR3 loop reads CASSLQGRDNEQYF. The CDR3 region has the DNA TGTGCCAGTAGCTTACAGGGCCGGGACAACGAGCAGTACTTC. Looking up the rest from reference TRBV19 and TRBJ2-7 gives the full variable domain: DGGITQSPKYLFRKEGQNVTLSCEQNLNHDAMYWYRQDPGQGLRLIYYSQIVNDFQKGDIAEGYSVSREKKESFPLTVTSAQKNPTAFYLCASSLQGRDNEQYFGPGTRLTVT.

The CDR3 region has the DNA TGTGCCAGCAGCTTAGCGGAGAGCGGCCGCTACAATGAGCAGTTCTTC. It specifies CASSLAESGRYNEQFF. This chain joins TRBV7-6 and TRBJ2-1; D possibly corresponds to TRBD2 (5 bases). The CDR3 runs 16 residues. Germline lookup yields CDR1 SGHVS and CDR2 FNYEAQ. Trimming took off 0 bases at V and 3 bases at J, with 12 bases between the two ends.

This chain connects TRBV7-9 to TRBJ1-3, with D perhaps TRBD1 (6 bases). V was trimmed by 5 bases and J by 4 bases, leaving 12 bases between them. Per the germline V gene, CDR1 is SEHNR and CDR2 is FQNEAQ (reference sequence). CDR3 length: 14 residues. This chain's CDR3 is CASSPGAAGNTIYF. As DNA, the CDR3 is TGTGCCAGCAGCCCAGGGGCAGCAGGAAACACCATATATTTT. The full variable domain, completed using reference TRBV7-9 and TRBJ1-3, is DTGVSQNPRHKITKRGQNVTFRCDPISEHNRLYWYRQTLGQGPEFLTYFQNEAQLEKSRLLSDRFSAERPKGSFSTLEIQRTEQGDSAMYLCASSPGAAGNTIYFGEGSWLTVV.

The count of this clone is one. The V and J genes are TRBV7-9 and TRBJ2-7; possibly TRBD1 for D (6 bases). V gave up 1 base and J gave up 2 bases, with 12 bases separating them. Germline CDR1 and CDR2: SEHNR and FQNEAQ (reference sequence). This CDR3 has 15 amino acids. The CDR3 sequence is CASSLDRDKTYEQYF. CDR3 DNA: TGTGCCAGCAGCTTAGACCGGGACAAGACCTACGAGCAGTACTTC.

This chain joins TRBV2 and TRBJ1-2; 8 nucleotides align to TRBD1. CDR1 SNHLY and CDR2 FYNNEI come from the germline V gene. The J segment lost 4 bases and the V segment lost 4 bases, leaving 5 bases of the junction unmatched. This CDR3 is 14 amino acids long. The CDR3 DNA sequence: TGTGCCAGCAGTGCGGACAGGGCTGCCTATGGCTACACCTTC. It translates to CASSADRAAYGYTF.

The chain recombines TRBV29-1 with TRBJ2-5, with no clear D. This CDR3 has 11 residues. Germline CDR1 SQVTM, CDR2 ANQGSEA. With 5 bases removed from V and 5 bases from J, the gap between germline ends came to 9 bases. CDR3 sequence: CSVSTVETQYF. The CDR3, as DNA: TGCAGCGTTTCAACGGTGGAGACCCAGTACTTC.

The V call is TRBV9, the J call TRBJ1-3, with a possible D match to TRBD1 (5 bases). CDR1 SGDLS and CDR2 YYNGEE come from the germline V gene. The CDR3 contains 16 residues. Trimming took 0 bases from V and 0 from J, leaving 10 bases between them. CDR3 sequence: CASSVAGPGSGNTIYF. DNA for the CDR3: TGTGCCAGCAGCGTAGCAGGGCCGGGCTCTGGAAACACCATATATTTT.

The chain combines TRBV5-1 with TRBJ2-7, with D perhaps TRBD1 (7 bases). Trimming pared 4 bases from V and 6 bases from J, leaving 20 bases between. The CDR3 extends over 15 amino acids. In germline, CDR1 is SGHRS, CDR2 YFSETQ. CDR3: CASSPGETGQAEQYF. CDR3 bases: TGCGCCAGCAGCCCGGGGGAGACAGGACAGGCCGAGCAGTACTTC.

CDR3 region: CASSVGQGREKLFF. CDR3 DNA sequence: TGTGCCAGCAGCGTTGGACAGGGTCGTGAAAAACTGTTTTTT. V gene TRBV6-5 combines with J gene TRBJ1-4, with 8 bases that match TRBD1. J was trimmed by 7 bases and V by 6 bases; bases with no gene match: 7. The CDR3 has 14 residues. Germline CDR1 reads MNHEY; CDR2 reads SVGAGI.

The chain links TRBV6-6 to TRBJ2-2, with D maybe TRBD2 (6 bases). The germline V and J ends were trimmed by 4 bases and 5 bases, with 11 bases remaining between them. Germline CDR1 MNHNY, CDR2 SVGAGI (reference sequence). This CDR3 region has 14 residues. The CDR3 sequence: CASSWPRETGELFF. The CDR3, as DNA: TGTGCCAGCAGTTGGCCCCGGGAGACCGGGGAGCTGTTTTTT.